Each of the 3 T cell receptor beta chains below was sequenced from the same sample in a study of technical replicates of blood from a handful of donors (dated by TCRdb to about 2017). Receptor amplification or capture employed the immunoSEQ multiplex PCR assay. Held by TCRdb, this immuneACCESS table contains in-frame sequences only and omits some clones. Under half of the omission traces to an unresolved V gene where checked; the cause of the rest is unknown. This sample comprises under 85,000 clones, roughly 90% of them detected only once. The ten largest account for 0.4% to 0.5% of the sample. The specimen sequenced was T cells isolated from PBMCs. These receptors were collected from a human donor in good health.

The gene calls are TRBV29-1 and TRBJ2-5; TRBD1 aligns across 7 bases. Germline V CDR1 and CDR2: SQVTM, ANQGSEA. With V trimmed by 1 base and J by 3 bases, 2 bases remained unmatched. The CDR3 loop spans 13 amino acids. Written as DNA, the CDR3 is TGCAGCGTTGAAGGGGACAGCGAAGAGACCCAGTACTTC. Translated, it gives CSVEGDSEETQYF.

The gene calls are TRBV6-6 and TRBJ1-1, with unresolved D. V lost 0 bases, J lost 5 bases, and 7 bases lay in between. Germline CDR1 is MNHNY and CDR2 is SVGAGI (reference sequence). The CDR3 has 13 residues. CDR3 protein: CASSYSTGTEAFF. CDR3 coding DNA: TGTGCCAGCAGTTACTCGACGGGGACTGAAGCTTTCTTT.

The rearrangement uses TRBV19 and TRBJ1-2, with D unresolved. Germline CDR1 LNHDA, CDR2 SQIVND (reference sequence). Deletions cut 8 bases from V and 1 base from J, with 8 bases between. The CDR3 consists of 12 residues. CDR3 residues: CASGGFNYGYTF. In nucleotides, the CDR3 is TGTGCCAGTGGAGGATTTAACTATGGCTACACCTTC.